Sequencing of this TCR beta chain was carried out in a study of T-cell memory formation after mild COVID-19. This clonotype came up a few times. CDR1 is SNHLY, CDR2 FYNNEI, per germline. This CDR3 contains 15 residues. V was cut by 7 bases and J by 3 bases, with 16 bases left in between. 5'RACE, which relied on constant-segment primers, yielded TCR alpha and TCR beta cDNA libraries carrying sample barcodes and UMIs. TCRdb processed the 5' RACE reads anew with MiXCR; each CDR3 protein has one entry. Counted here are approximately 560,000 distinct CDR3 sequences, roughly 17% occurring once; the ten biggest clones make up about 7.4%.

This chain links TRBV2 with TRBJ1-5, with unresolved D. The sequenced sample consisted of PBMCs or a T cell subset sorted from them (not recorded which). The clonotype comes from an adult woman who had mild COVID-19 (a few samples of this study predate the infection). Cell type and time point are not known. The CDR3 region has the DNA TGTGCCAGCACCCTGTTCCTAACCACCAATCAGCCCCAGCATTTT. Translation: CASTLFLTTNQPQHF.